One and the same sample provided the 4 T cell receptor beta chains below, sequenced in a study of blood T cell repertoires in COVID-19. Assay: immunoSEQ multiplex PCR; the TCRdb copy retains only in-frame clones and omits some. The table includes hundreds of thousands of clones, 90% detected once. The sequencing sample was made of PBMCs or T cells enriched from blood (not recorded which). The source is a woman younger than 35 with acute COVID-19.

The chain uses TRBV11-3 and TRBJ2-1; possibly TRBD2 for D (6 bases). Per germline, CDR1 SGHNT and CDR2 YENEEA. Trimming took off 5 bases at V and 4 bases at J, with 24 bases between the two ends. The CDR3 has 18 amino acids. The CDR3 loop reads CASSPRAGRELGYNEQFF. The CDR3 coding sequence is TGTGCCAGCAGCCCGCGGGCGGGGAGAGAATTAGGATACAATGAGCAGTTCTTC.

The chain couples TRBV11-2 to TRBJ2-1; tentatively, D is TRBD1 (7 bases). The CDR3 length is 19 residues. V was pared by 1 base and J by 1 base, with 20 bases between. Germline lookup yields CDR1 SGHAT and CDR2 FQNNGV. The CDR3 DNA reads TGTGCCAGCAGCTTAGCGCCCAGCCAGGGGGGTGCGTCCTACAATGAGCAGTTCTTC. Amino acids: CASSLAPSQGGASYNEQFF.

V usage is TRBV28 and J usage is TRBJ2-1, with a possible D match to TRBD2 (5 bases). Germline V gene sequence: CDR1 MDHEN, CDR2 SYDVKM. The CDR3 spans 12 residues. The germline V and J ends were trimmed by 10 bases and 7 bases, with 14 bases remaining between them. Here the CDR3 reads CAIDAGGNEQFF. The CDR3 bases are TGTGCCATCGACGCGGGTGGGAATGAGCAGTTCTTC.

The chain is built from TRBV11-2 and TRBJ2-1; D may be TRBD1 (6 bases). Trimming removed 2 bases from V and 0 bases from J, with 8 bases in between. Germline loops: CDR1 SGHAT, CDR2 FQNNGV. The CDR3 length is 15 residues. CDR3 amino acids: CASSLQGSSYNEQFF. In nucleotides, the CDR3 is TGTGCCAGCAGCTTACAGGGGAGCTCCTACAATGAGCAGTTCTTC.